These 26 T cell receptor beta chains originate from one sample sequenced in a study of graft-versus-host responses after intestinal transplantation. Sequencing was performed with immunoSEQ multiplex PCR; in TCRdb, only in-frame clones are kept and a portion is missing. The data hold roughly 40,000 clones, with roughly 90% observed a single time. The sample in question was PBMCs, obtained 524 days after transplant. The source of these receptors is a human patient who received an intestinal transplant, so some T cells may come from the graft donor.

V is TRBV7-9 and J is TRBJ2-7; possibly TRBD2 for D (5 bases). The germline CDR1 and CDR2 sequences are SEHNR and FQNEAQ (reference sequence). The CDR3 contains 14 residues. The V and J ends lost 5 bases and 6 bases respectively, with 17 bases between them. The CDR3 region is CASSPTPSEAEQYF. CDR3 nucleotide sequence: TGTGCCAGCAGCCCCACACCGTCGGAGGCCGAGCAGTACTTC.

Here the CDR3 reads CASSQDRLGNTEAFF. In DNA, the CDR3 is TGCGCCAGCAGCCAAGATCGCTTAGGGAACACTGAAGCTTTCTTT. The chain links TRBV4-3 to TRBJ1-1; no definite D call. The CDR3 runs 15 residues. Looked up from germline, CDR1 is LGHNA and CDR2 is YSLEER. V lost 0 bases and J 1 base, leaving 9 bases between the germline ends.

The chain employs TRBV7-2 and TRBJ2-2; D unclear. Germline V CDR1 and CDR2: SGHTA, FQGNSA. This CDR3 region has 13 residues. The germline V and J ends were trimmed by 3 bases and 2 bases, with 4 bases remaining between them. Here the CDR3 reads CASSFPNTGELFF. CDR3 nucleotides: TGTGCCAGCAGCTTTCCTAACACCGGGGAGCTGTTTTTT.

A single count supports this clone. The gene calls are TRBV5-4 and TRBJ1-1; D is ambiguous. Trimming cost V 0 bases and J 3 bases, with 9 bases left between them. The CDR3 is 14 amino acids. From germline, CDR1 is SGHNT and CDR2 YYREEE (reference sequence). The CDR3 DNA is TGTGCCAGCAGCTTGGTCGGGTCGGACACTGAAGCTTTCTTT. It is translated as CASSLVGSDTEAFF. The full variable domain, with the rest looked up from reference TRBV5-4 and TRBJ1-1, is ETGVTQSPTHLIKTRGQQVTLRCSSQSGHNTVSWYQQALGQGPQFIFQYYREEENGRGNFPPRFSGLQFPNYSSELNVNALELDDSALYLCASSLVGSDTEAFFGQGTRLTVV.

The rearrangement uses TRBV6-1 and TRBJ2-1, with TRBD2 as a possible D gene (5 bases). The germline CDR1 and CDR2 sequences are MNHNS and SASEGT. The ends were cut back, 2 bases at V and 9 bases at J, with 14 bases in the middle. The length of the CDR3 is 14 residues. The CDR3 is CASSEQAGHAEQFF. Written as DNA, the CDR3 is TGTGCCAGCAGTGAACAGGCGGGTCACGCTGAGCAGTTCTTC.

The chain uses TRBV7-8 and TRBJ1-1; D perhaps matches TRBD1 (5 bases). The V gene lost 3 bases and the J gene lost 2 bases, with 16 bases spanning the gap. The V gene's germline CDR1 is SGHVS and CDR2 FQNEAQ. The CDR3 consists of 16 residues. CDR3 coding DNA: TGTGCCAGCAGCTTCGGCCCGGGACCCTTAAACACTGAAGCTTTCTTT. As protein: CASSFGPGPLNTEAFF.

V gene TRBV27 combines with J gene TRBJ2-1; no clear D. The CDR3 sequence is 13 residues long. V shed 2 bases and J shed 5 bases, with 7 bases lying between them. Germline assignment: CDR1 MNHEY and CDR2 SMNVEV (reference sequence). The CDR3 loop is CASSLLSDNEQFF. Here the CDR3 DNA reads TGTGCCAGCAGTTTACTTTCGGACAATGAGCAGTTCTTC.

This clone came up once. The CDR3 DNA is TGTGCCAGTAGTATCCAGGGGTACACTGAAGCTTTCTTT. As protein: CASSIQGYTEAFF. The chain carries TRBV19 and TRBJ1-1; maybe TRBD1 (6 bases). CDR1 is LNHDA, CDR2 SQIVND, per germline (reference sequence). CDR3 length equals 13 residues. V was cut by 3 bases and J by 3 bases, with 8 bases left in between.

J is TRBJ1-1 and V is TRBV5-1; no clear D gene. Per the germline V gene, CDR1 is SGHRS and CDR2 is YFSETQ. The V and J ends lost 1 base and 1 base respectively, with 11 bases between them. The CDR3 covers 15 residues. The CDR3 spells CASSLLQPANTEAFF. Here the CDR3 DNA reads TGCGCCAGCAGCTTGTTGCAGCCTGCGAACACTGAAGCTTTCTTT.

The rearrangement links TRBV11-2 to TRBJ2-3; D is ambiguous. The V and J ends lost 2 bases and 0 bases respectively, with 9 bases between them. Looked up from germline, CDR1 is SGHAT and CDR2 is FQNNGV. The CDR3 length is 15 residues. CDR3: CASSLRALSTDTQYF. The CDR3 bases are TGTGCCAGCAGCTTAAGGGCACTCAGCACAGATACGCAGTATTTT.

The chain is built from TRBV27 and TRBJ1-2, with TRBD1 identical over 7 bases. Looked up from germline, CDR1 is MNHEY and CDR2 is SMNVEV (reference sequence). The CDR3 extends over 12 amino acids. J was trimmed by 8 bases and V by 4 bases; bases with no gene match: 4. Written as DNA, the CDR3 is TGTGCCAGCAGTTCGACAGGGAGGGGCTACACCTTC. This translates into CASSSTGRGYTF.

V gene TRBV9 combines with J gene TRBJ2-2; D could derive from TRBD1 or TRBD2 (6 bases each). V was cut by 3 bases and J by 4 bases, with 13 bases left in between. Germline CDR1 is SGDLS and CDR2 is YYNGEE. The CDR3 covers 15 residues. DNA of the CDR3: TGTGCCAGCAGCGATAGCGGAGGGGGCACCGGGGAGCTGTTTTTT. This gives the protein CASSDSGGGTGELFF.

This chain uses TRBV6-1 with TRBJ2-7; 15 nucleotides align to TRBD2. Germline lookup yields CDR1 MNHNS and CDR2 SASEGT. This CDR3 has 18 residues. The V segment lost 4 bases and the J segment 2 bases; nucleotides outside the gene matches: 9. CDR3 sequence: CASSALPGLAGGPYEQYF. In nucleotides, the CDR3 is TGTGCCAGCAGTGCGCTCCCGGGACTAGCGGGGGGACCCTACGAGCAGTACTTC.

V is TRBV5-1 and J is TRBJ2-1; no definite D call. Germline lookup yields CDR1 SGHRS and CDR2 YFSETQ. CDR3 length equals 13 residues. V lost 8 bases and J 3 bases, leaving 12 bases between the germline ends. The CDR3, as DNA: TGCGCCAGTACCCGCGAGAGCTACAATGAGCAGTTCTTC. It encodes CASTRESYNEQFF.

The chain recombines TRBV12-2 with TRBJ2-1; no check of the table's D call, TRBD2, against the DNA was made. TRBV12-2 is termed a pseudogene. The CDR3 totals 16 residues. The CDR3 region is CASRVGLAGDYNEQFF. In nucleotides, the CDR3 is TGTGCAAGTCGAGTGGGACTAGCGGGAGACTACAATGAGCAGTTCTTC.

The CDR3 reads CASSLEGGNTEAFF. The CDR3 region has the DNA TGTGCCAGCAGTTTGGAGGGGGGGAACACTGAAGCTTTCTTT. The V and J genes are TRBV28 and TRBJ1-1; D is possibly TRBD1 (6 bases). Trimming cost V 3 bases and J 1 base, with 9 bases left between them. The CDR3 runs to 14 residues. Germline-derived CDR1 and CDR2 are MDHEN and SYDVKM. The full variable domain, with the rest looked up from reference TRBV28 and TRBJ1-1, is DVKVTQSSRYLVKRTGEKVFLECVQDMDHENMFWYRQDPGLGLRLIYFSYDVKMKEKGDIPEGYSVSREKKERFSLILESASTNQTSMYLCASSLEGGNTEAFFGQGTRLTVV.

DNA of the CDR3: TGTGCCAGCAGCTCAAGCAGGGGAAACCAAGAGACCCAGTACTTC. Translating it yields CASSSSRGNQETQYF. This rearrangement joins TRBV5-4 to TRBJ2-5; maybe TRBD1 (6 bases). The CDR3 is 15 amino acids. Germline V gene data show CDR1 as SGHNT and CDR2 as YYREEE (reference sequence). V shed 3 bases and J shed 0 bases, with 12 bases lying between them.

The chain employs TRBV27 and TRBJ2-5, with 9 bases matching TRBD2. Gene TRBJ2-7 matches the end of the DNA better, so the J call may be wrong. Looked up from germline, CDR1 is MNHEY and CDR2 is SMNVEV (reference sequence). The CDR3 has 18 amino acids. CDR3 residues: CASRDTGRLAELSYEQYF. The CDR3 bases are TGTGCCAGCCGGGACACCGGACGACTAGCGGAACTCTCCTACGAGCAGTACTTC.

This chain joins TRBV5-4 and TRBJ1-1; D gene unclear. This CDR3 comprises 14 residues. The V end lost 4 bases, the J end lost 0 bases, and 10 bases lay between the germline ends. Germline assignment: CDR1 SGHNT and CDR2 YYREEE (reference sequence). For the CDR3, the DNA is TGTGCCAGCAGCCTGACACTGATGAACACTGAAGCTTTCTTT. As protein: CASSLTLMNTEAFF.

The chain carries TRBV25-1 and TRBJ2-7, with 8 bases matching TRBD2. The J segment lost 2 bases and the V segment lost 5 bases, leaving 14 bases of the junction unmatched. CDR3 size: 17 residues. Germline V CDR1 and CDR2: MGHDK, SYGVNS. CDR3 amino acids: CASSPSQVGGRPYEQYF. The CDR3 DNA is TGTGCCAGCAGTCCCTCACAGGTGGGCGGGAGGCCCTACGAGCAGTACTTC.

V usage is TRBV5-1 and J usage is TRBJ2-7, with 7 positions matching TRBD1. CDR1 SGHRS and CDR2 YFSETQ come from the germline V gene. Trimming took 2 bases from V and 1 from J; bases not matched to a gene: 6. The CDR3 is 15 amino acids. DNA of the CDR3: TGCGCCAGCAGCTTTGCCAGGGGGAGTTCCTACGAGCAGTACTTC. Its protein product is CASSFARGSSYEQYF.

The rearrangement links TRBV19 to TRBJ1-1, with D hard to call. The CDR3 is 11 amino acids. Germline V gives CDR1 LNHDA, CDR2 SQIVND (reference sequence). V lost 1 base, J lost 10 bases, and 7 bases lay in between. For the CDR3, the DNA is TGTGCCAGTAGTATAGTGGGTTCAGCTTTCTTT. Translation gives CASSIVGSAFF.

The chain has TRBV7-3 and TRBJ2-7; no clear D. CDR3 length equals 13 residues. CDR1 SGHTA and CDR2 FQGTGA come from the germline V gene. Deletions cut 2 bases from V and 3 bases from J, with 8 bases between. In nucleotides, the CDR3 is TGTGCCAGCAGCTTACGATGGGGCTACGAGCAGTACTTC. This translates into CASSLRWGYEQYF.

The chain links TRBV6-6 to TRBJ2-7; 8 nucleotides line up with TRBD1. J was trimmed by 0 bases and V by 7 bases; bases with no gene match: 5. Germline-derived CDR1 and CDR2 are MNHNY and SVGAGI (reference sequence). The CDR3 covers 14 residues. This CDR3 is CASKGQASSYEQYF. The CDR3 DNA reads TGTGCCAGCAAGGGACAGGCCAGCTCCTACGAGCAGTACTTC.

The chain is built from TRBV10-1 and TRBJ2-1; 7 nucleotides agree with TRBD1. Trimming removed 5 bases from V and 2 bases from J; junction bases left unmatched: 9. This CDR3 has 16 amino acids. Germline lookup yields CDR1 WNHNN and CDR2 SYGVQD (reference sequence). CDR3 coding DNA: TGCGCCAGCAGTCTGAACAGGGGTCGTCCCTACAATGAGCAGTTCTTC. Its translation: CASSLNRGRPYNEQFF.

The CDR3 loop reads CASNQLLGQGRLGTEAFF. The CDR3 DNA reads TGTGCCAGCAACCAGCTTTTGGGACAGGGGAGGTTGGGCACTGAAGCTTTCTTT. The chain is built from TRBV11-3 and TRBJ1-1; the match to TRBD1 covers 10 bases. V lost 7 bases, J lost 4 bases, and 18 bases stayed unmatched. The CDR3 runs to 18 residues. Germline V gives CDR1 SGHNT, CDR2 YENEEA.